Following are 6 T cell receptor beta chains from one sample sequenced in a study of cytotoxic CD8 clonotypes in ibrutinib-treated CLL. TCRdb's copy holds only in-frame clones and misses some; the assay was immunoSEQ multiplex PCR. Of more than 300,000 clones listed, just under 80% are singletons. Sequences were derived from PBMCs, sampled before ibrutinib treatment. Source of these receptors: a human donor with chronic lymphocytic leukemia.

The gene calls are TRBV10-1 and TRBJ2-6; unclear D gene. The CDR3 runs 16 residues. Germline assignment: CDR1 WNHNN and CDR2 SYGVQD (reference sequence). The V end lost 4 bases, the J end lost 2 bases, and 12 bases lay between the germline ends. CDR3 nucleotide sequence: TGCGCCAGCAGTGTTCTGGGTATTGCTGGGGCCAACGTCCTGACTTTC. This encodes CASSVLGIAGANVLTF.

This clone was observed a few times. This chain connects TRBV6-5 to TRBJ1-5, with D uncertain. The CDR3 contains 13 residues. V lost 10 bases, J lost 2 bases, and 12 bases lay in between. CDR1 and CDR2 (germline): MNHEY, SVGAGI. The CDR3 region has the DNA TGTGCCACCTCCCCTGTACGCAATCAGCCCCAGCATTTT. It translates to CATSPVRNQPQHF.

This clone was seen more than once but under ten times. The rearrangement joins TRBV25-1 to TRBJ2-4; D not resolved. The CDR3 totals 12 residues. Germline V CDR1 and CDR2: MGHDK, SYGVNS. Trimming cost V 9 bases and J 0 bases, with 6 bases left between them. CDR3 loop: CARDGAKNIQYF. DNA for the CDR3: TGTGCCAGAGACGGAGCCAAAAACATTCAGTACTTC.

The V call is TRBV7-6, the J call TRBJ2-7, with 9 bases identical to TRBD2. Germline trimming cut 5 bases from V and 7 bases from J; bases unmatched to any gene: 12. The CDR3 is 15 amino acids. In germline, CDR1 is SGHVS, CDR2 FNYEAQ. CDR3: CASSRRLREGGEQYF. The CDR3 region has the DNA TGTGCCAGCAGCCGAAGGTTGCGGGAGGGAGGTGAGCAGTACTTC.

This clone was observed a single time. The rearrangement uses TRBV6-6 and TRBJ1-2; unclear D gene. This CDR3 spans 13 amino acids. Per the germline V gene, CDR1 is MNHNY and CDR2 is SVGAGI (reference sequence). Trimming cost V 5 bases and J 1 base, with 8 bases left between them. The CDR3 loop is CASSKHVNYGYTF. DNA of the CDR3: TGTGCCAGCAGTAAACACGTTAACTATGGCTACACCTTC.

The V call is TRBV4-2, the J call TRBJ2-1; tentative D call: TRBD2 (6 bases). The CDR3 is made up of 16 amino acids. Germline CDR1 LGHNA, CDR2 YNFKEQ. The V end was cut by 0 bases, the J end by 4 bases, with 13 bases between. The CDR3 sequence: CASSQDAGRQYNEQFF. CDR3 coding DNA: TGTGCCAGCAGCCAAGATGCGGGACGCCAATACAATGAGCAGTTCTTC.